This entry lists 10 T cell receptor beta chains sequenced from one sample in a study of CD8 T cells in ankylosing spondylitis. Study outcomes and limitations: A TCR beta motif of roughly eight highly homologous variants appeared characteristic of ankylosing spondylitis blood.

TCRdb itself ran the 5' RACE reads through MiXCR, one entry per CDR3 protein. The sample carries under 950,000 distinct CDR3 sequences, roughly 20% recorded once. No antigen has been identified for these receptors. Sequences were obtained from blood, either unsorted or a sorted T cell fraction (not recorded which). The receptors were sampled from a male donor with ankylosing spondylitis.

This clonotype was found a few times. The J gene is TRBJ2-3, the V gene TRBV5-1, with D perhaps TRBD1 or TRBD2 (5 bases each). The V gene lost 4 bases and the J gene lost 0 bases, with 18 bases spanning the gap. The V gene's germline CDR1 is SGHRS and CDR2 YFSETQ. The CDR3 has 17 amino acids. The CDR3 sequence: CASSPTKGPPSTDTQYF. CDR3 nucleotides: TGCGCCAGCAGCCCAACCAAGGGACCGCCAAGCACAGATACGCAGTATTTT.

The chain joins TRBV24-1 to TRBJ1-5, with D possibly being TRBD1 (5 bases). The V gene's germline CDR1 is KGHDR and CDR2 SFDVKD. The ends were cut back, 3 bases at V and 8 bases at J, with 13 bases in the middle. This CDR3 is 14 amino acids long. The CDR3 loop is CATSDRGASEPQHF. As DNA, the CDR3 is TGTGCCACCAGTGATCGCGGGGCCTCGGAGCCCCAGCATTTT.

V and J are TRBV6-2 or TRBV6-3 and TRBJ2-3; D is unresolved. Looked up from germline, CDR1 is MNHEY and CDR2 is SVGEGT. With 4 bases removed from V and 0 bases from J, the gap between germline ends came to 17 bases. The length of the CDR3 is 17 residues. The CDR3 spells CASSWPVTGTSTDTQYF. The CDR3 bases are TGTGCCAGCAGTTGGCCCGTAACGGGTACTAGCACAGATACGCAGTATTTT.

This clonotype was seen a handful of times. V gene TRBV5-6 combines with J gene TRBJ1-5; TRBD1 agrees at 9 bases. In germline, CDR1 is SGHDT, CDR2 YYEEEE. The CDR3 spans 15 residues. V shed 0 bases and J 7 bases; nucleotides not matched to a gene: 5. CDR3 sequence (DNA): TGTGCCAGCAGCTTGGGGACAGGGGAAGGACAGCCCCAGCATTTT. Residues: CASSLGTGEGQPQHF.

The chain employs TRBV5-1 and TRBJ1-1; a possible D gene is TRBD1 (5 bases). V was shortened by 0 bases and J by 6 bases, with 12 bases between the two germline ends. This CDR3 spans 14 amino acids. In germline, CDR1 is SGHRS, CDR2 YFSETQ. In nucleotides, the CDR3 is TGCGCCAGCAGCTTGGTATCAGGGTCGGCTGAAGCTTTCTTT. Translation: CASSLVSGSAEAFF.

This clonotype has at least ten counts. The CDR3 region is CSVDLPGSYEQYF. The DNA of the CDR3 is TGCAGCGTTGACTTACCAGGGTCCTACGAGCAGTACTTC. This chain joins TRBV29-1 and TRBJ2-7; D is perhaps TRBD1 (5 bases). V was trimmed by 3 bases and J by 1 base, leaving 10 bases between them. CDR3 length: 13 amino acids. Germline V gene data show CDR1 as SQVTM and CDR2 as ANQGSEA.

Only a few counts were recorded for this clonotype. The V call is TRBV7-8, the J call TRBJ2-1; maybe TRBD2 (6 bases). Looked up from germline, CDR1 is SGHVS and CDR2 is FQNEAQ. The ends were cut back, 4 bases at V and 4 bases at J, with 11 bases in the middle. The length of the CDR3 is 14 residues. In DNA, the CDR3 is TGTGCCAGCAGCTCGGTGGGGGGTTACAATGAGCAGTTCTTC. It specifies CASSSVGGYNEQFF.

The CDR3 is CASSQDPAGGSTDTQYF. CDR3 coding DNA: TGTGCCAGCAGCCAAGATCCGGCGGGAGGGTCCACAGATACGCAGTATTTT. The gene calls are TRBV4-2 and TRBJ2-3, with 9 nucleotides matching TRBD2. Trimming cost V 0 bases and J 2 bases; bases outside gene matches: 6. The CDR3 has 17 residues. Germline-derived CDR1 and CDR2 are LGHNA and YNFKEQ.

Many counts were recorded for this clonotype. The CDR3 is CSARVRQAITDTQYF. The DNA for the CDR3 is TGCAGTGCTAGAGTCCGACAGGCCATCACAGATACGCAGTATTTT. The V and J genes are TRBV20-1 and TRBJ2-3, with D perhaps TRBD1 (6 bases). The CDR3 runs to 15 residues. V was shortened by 1 base and J by 2 bases, with 13 bases between the two germline ends. From germline, CDR1 is DFQATT and CDR2 SNEGSKA (reference sequence).

The J gene is TRBJ1-2, the V gene TRBV18; 7 nucleotides agree with TRBD1. The CDR3 totals 14 residues. The V segment lost 5 bases and the J segment 5 bases; nucleotides outside the gene matches: 8. In germline, CDR1 is KGHSH, CDR2 LQKENI. In DNA, the CDR3 is TGTGCCAGCTCAGTGGGGACAGTGACATATGGCTACACCTTC. Residues: CASSVGTVTYGYTF.